The present T cell receptor (beta chain) was sequenced within a study of beta chain features in type 1 diabetes (dated 2018 in TCRdb). Study-wide context: Patients and healthy donors did not differ in mean age, gender distribution, total cell number or subset yield. Regulatory and stem cell-like memory subsets were obtained from only 8 patients and about eight healthy donors, while naive and central memory subsets were obtained from all 30 or so donors. The study compared the TCRB repertoires of sorted circulating CD4+ T cell subsets in recently diagnosed type 1 diabetes patients with those in matched healthy donors. A total of roughly 100 million sorted cells were examined across all samples, and a strong correlation was observed between cell number per subset and RNA yield. Here is what the overall study found, with its caveats: Because the HLA sub-analyses included only small numbers of individuals, any influence of HLA type on TCRB rearrangement was left unresolved. Because cDNA was sequenced instead of genomic DNA, highly expressing activated cells could be over-represented, though the groups showed no difference in activation or CD3 levels. PCR may preferentially amplify shorter templates, but because patient and control samples were amplified and corrected together, any resulting skew would affect both groups equally. In all four CD4+ subsets, TCRB CDR3 length was moderately but significantly shorter in type 1 diabetes patients. Naive, central memory and regulatory TCRB repertoires appeared to be more similar among patients than among healthy donors. Fewer insertions and more nucleotide deletions at VDJ recombination sites were observed in patients with type 1 diabetes, implying thymic rearrangement abnormalities.

A single peripheral blood draw of 90 to 150 mL on average was collected from each donor into heparinised tubes. Using a panel that included CD45RO, CCR7, CD25, CD127, CD95 and CD27, naive, central memory, regulatory and stem cell-like memory CD4+ T cells were sorted on a BD FACSAria II. All sorted populations exceeded 95% purity. PBMCs were separated immediately by Lymphoprep density gradient centrifugation and were stained directly, without being cultured. So that batch effects would be minimized, each experiment stained and sorted samples in pairs, pairing one healthy donor with one patient. The CDR3 contains 15 residues, cysteine and phenylalanine counted. Solely the CDR3 DNA is kept, with 45 bases framed from the first base. The CDR1 and CDR2 encoded by the germline V gene are KGHSH and LQKENI. The trim is 5 bases for V and 2 bases for J, with a gap of 15 bases between the germline ends. Points on this clone: Its antigen is currently not known. Base qualities were left out, and no much larger clone turns up one base away.

The entire isolated RNA was reverse transcribed using the High Capacity cDNA Reverse Transcription Kit, and thus expressed TCRB transcripts were sequenced. Naive, central memory and regulatory T cell samples underwent deep immunoSEQ sequencing, averaging about 3.3 million total reads per sample. Sorted cells were lysed in RLT buffer, and RNA was extracted using DNase-treated RNeasy Micro or Mini kits according to cell number. Each cell subset was processed separately to prevent cross-contamination, with patient and healthy donor samples processed together. The immunoSEQ multiplex PCR was used to amplify TCRB sequences from cDNA, yielding 87-bp fragments that span the CDR3 region. Sequencing of the amplicons was performed on the Illumina HiSeq platform. The study's own analysis went as follows. PCR bias was computationally corrected using synthetic template baselines, reads within Hamming distance 2 were collapsed, and singletons that could not be merged were discarded. Reads were aligned against IMGT to assign V, D and J genes, CDR3 length and insertions or deletions at six rearrangement sites. Within each subset, clonotype counts were normalized to sorted cell number, and only after that were true diversity and Gini coefficients computed with the tcR R package. The overlap coefficient, calculated on TCRB nucleotide sequences, was used to quantify repertoire sharing. As a proxy for the pre-selection repertoire, out-of-frame TCRB sequences from naive cells were analyzed. Sourced from immuneACCESS, this table was stored by TCRdb with only in-frame sequences that have V and J called. A share of the clones is absent; for the studies checked, an unresolved V gene accounts for under half, and the remainder has no known explanation. The D gene and trimming were derived from the DNA, and the V and J assignments and clone size from that table. The sample data list 350,000 to 450,000 clones, and roughly 16% of these were observed just once. 0.019% of the sample lies in the top ten.

Sequencing used naive CD4+ T cells from blood. In the paper's terms, the cell subset or site label means: true naive CD4+ T cells. The rearranged chain carries TRBV18 and TRBJ1-2; 5 matching bases give a weak D call of TRBD1. The sequence came from a woman aged 18-35 years in good health. The CDR3 sequence is CASSGQLRTNYGYTF. Here is the DNA: TGTGCCAGCTCAGGCCAGCTTCGGACAAACTATGGCTACACCTTC.